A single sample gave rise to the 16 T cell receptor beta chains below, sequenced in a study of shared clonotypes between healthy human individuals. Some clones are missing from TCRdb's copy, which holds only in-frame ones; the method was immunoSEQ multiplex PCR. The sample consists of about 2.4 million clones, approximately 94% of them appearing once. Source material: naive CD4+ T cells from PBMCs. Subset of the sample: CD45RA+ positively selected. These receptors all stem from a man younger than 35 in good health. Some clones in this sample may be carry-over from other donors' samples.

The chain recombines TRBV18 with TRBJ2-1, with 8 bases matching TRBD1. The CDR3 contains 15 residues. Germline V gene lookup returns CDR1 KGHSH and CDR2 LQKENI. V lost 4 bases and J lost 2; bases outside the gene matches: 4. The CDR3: CASSRQGQAYNEQFF. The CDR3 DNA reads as TGTGCCAGCTCACGACAGGGACAGGCCTACAATGAGCAGTTCTTC.

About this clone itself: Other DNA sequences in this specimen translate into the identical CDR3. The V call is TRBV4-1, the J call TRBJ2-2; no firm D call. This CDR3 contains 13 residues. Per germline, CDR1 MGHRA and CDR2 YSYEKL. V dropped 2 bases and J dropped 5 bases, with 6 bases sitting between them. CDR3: CASSQLGTGELFF. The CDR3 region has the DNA TGCGCCAGCAGCCAATTAGGGACCGGGGAGCTGTTTTTT.

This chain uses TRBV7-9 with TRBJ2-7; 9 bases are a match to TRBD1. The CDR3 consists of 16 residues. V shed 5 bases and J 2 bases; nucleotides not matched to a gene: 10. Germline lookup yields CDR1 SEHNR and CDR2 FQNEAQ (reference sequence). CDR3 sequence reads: CASSLTQGAPPYEQYF. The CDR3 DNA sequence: TGTGCCAGCAGCCTCACACAGGGGGCGCCCCCCTACGAGCAGTACTTC.

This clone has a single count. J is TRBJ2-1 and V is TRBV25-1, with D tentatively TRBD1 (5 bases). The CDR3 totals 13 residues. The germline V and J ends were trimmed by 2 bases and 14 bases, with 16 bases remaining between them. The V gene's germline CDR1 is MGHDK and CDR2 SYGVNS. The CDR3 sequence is CASSEAGGQTEFF. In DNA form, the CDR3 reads TGTGCCAGCAGTGAAGCAGGCGGACAAACTGAGTTCTTC.

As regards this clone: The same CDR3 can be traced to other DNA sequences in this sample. Here the CDR3 DNA reads TGCGCCAGCAGCCTAGGGACTAGCGGGGTGTACGAGCAGTACTTC. It translates to CASSLGTSGVYEQYF. The chain carries TRBV5-1 and TRBJ2-7; the match to TRBD2 covers 13 bases. CDR3 length equals 15 residues. V dropped 4 bases and J dropped 4; count of bases not matched to a gene: 5. CDR1 and CDR2 from the germline V gene are SGHRS and YFSETQ.

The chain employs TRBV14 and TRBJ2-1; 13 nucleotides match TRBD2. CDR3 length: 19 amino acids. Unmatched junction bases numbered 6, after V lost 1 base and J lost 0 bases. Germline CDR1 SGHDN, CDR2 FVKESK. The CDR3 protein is CASSQGTSGRTVSYNEQFF. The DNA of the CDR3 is TGTGCCAGCAGCCAAGGGACTAGCGGGAGAACGGTCTCCTACAATGAGCAGTTCTTC.

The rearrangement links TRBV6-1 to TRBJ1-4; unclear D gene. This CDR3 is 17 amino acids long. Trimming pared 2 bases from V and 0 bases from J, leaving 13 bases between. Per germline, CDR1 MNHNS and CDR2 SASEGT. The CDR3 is CASSEKPQYTTNEKLFF. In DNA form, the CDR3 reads TGTGCCAGCAGTGAAAAACCCCAGTATACAACTAATGAAAAACTGTTTTTT.

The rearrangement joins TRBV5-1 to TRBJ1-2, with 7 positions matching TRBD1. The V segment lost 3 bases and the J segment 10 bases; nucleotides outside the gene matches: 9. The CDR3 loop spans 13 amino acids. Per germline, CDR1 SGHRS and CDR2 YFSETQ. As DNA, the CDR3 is TGCGCCAGCAGCTACCTGACAGGGTTGGACTACACCTTC. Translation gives CASSYLTGLDYTF.

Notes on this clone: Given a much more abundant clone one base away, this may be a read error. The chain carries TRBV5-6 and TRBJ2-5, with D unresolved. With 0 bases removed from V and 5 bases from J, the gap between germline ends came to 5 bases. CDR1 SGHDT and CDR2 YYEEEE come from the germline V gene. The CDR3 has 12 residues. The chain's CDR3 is CASSLAGETQYF. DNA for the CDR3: TGTGCCAGCAGCTTGGCCGGGGAGACCCAGTACTTC.

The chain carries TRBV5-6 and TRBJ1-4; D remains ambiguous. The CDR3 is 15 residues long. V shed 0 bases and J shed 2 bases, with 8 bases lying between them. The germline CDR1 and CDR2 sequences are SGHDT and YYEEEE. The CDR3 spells CASSLADRTNEKLFF. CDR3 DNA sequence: TGTGCCAGCAGCTTGGCGGATCGGACTAATGAAAAACTGTTTTTT.

The CDR3 DNA follows: TGTGCCAGCAGCTTCGCACTTGATACGCAGTATTTT. Translating gives CASSFALDTQYF. The chain uses TRBV7-6 and TRBJ2-3; D unclear. CDR1 and CDR2 (germline): SGHVS, FNYEAQ. This CDR3 is 12 amino acids long. Trimming cost V 3 bases and J 6 bases, with 7 bases left between them. The complete variable domain, with remaining parts taken from reference TRBV7-6 and TRBJ2-3, reads GAGVSQSPRYKVTKRGQDVALRCDPISGHVSLYWYRQALGQGPEFLTYFNYEAQQDKSGLPNDRFSAERPEGSISTLTIQRTEQRDSAMYRCASSFALDTQYFGPGTRLTVL.

The CDR3 DNA is TGTGCCAGCAGCTCCAGGACAGGGGTCACCGGGGAGCTGTTTTTT. This translates into CASSSRTGVTGELFF. The V call is TRBV7-9, the J call TRBJ2-2; 9 bases align to TRBD1. CDR1 SEHNR and CDR2 FQNEAQ come from the germline V gene (reference sequence). The junction had 4 bases not matched to a gene; V was cut back by 4 bases and J by 4 bases. The length of the CDR3 is 15 residues.

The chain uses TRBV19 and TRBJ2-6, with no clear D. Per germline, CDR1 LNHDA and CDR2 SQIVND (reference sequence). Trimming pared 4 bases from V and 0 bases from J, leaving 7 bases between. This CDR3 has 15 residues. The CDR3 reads CASSTQSSGANVLTF. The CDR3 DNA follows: TGTGCCAGTAGTACACAGAGCTCTGGGGCCAACGTCCTGACTTTC. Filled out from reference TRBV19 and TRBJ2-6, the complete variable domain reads DGGITQSPKYLFRKEGQNVTLSCEQNLNHDAMYWYRQDPGQGLRLIYYSQIVNDFQKGDIAEGYSVSREKKESFPLTVTSAQKNPTAFYLCASSTQSSGANVLTFGAGSRLTVL.

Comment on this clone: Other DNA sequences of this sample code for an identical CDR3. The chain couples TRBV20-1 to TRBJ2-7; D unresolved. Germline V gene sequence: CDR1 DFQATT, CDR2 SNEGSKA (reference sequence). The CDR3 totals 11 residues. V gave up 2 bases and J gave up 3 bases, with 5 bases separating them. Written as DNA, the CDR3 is TGCAGTGCTAGAAAGGACTACGAGCAGTACTTC. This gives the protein CSARKDYEQYF.

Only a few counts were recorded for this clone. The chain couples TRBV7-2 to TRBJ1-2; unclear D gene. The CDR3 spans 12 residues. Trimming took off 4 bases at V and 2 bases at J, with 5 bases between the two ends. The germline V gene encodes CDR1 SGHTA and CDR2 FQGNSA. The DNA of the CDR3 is TGTGCCAGCAGCTCGATGAACTATGGCTACACCTTC. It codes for CASSSMNYGYTF. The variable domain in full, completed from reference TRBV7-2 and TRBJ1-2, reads GAGVSQSPSNKVTEKGKDVELRCDPISGHTALYWYRQSLGQGLEFLIYFQGNSAPDKSGLPSDRFSAERTGGSVSTLTIQRTQQEDSAVYLCASSSMNYGYTFGSGTRLTVV.

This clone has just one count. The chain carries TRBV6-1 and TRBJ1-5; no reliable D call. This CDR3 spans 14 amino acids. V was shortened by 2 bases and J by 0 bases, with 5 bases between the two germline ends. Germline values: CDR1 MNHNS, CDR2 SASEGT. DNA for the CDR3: TGTGCCAGCAGTGAACAGAATAGCAATCAGCCCCAGCATTTT. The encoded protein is CASSEQNSNQPQHF.